This T cell receptor (beta chain) was obtained from a study of shared T cell receptors in the human thymus. This clone was picked up one time. Sequenced by immunoSEQ multiplex PCR; TCRdb stores in-frame clones only, minus some. The sample has 450,000 to 650,000 clones; about four fifths are singletons. This CDR3 comprises 14 residues. V trimming: 5 bases; J trimming: 2 bases; junction bases outside the gene matches: 5. Germline CDR1 is SGHTA and CDR2 is FQGNSA. The same data also went into a second study, on human thymus T cells. That paper adds: Each of the donors was a healthy Finnish infant who was undergoing open corrective cardiac surgery for congenital heart defects. The study used thymus tissue resected during corrective heart surgery. Seemingly biased V and J gene usage marked thymic and blood repertoires. Related work showed strongly overlapping thymic repertoires across unrelated individuals.

The sequencing input was thymocytes. The sequence came from a boy in the first two years of life with a congenital heart defect. This chain joins TRBV7-2 and TRBJ2-7; 8 bases fit TRBD2. CDR3 coding DNA: TGTGCCAGCAGCCGGCGGACTAGCCCCTACGAGCAGTACTTC. Encoded protein: CASSRRTSPYEQYF.